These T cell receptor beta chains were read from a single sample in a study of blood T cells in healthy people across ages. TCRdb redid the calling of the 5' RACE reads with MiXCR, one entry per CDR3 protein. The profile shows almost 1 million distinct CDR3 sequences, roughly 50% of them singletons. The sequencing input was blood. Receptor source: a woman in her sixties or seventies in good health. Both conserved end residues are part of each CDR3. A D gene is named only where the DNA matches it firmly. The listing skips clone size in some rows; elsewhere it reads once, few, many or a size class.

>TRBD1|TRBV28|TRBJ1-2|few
TGTGCCAGCGGTGACAGGGTAGACTATGGCTACACCTTC
CASGDRVDYGYTF
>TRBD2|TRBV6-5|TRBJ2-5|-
TGTGCCAGCGGGTCCGGGACTAGCATTATGGGGACCCAGTACTTC
CASGSGTSIMGTQYF
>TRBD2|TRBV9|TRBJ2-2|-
TGTGCCAGCAGCCCCGGACTAGCGGGAATAGCGGGGAAGCTGTTTTTT
CASSPGLAGIAGKLFF
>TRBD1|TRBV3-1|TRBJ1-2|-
TGTGCCAGCAGCCAAGACTTGGGACAGATTAACTATGGCTACACCTTC
CASSQDLGQINYGYTF
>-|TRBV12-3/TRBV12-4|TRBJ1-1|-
TGTGCCAGCAGCATGAGCAAGAACACTGAAGCTTTCTTT
CASSMSKNTEAFF
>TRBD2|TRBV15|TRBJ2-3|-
TGTGCCACCAGCGGGTTTCCGGGACTAGCGTCAGATACGCAGTATTTT
CATSGFPGLASDTQYF
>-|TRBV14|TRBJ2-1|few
TGTGCCAGCAGCCCGACCTTCGGTCAGTCCTACAATGAGCAGTTCTTC
CASSPTFGQSYNEQFF
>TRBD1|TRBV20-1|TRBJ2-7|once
TGCAGTGCTAGAATGGGGACAGGGTACCACGAGCAGTACTTC
CSARMGTGYHEQYF
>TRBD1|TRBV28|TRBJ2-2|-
TGTGCCAGCAGTCCCCCGGGACAGGGCCGGCTGTTTTTT
CASSPPGQGRLFF
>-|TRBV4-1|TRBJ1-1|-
TGCGCCAGCAGCCGGGGGTCGGGGACTGAAGCTTTCTTT
CASSRGSGTEAFF
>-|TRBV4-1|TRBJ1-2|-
TGCGCCTGCAGCCAAGTGGGGGGAAACTATGGCTACACCTTC
CACSQVGGNYGYTF
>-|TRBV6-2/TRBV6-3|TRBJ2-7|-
TGTGCCAGCAGTTACGTCCCAAGTTTAGGCTCCGAGCAGTACTTC
CASSYVPSLGSEQYF
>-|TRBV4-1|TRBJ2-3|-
TGCGCCAGCAGCCAAATAGGGCAGTCGAGCACAGATACGCAGTATTTT
CASSQIGQSSTDTQYF
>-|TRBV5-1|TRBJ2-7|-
TGCGCCAGCAGCTTGCAGTCGGCAGGGTCATGGAACGAGCAGTACTTC
CASSLQSAGSWNEQYF
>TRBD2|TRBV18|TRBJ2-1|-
TGTGCCAGCCAAATTACTAGCGGAGAAAACAATGAGCAGTTCTTC
CASQITSGENNEQFF
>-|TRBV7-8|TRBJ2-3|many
TGTGCCAGCAGTTTAAGTGGGTACACAGATACGCAGTATTTT
CASSLSGYTDTQYF
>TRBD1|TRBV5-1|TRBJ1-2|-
TGCGCCAGCAGCTTGGGGGGGACAGACCGCTTCAATGGCTACACCTTC
CASSLGGTDRFNGYTF
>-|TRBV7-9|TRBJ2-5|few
TGTGCCAGCAGTTACACACCGCCAGGGGAGAAGACCCAGTACTTC
CASSYTPPGEKTQYF
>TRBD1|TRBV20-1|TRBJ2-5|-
TGCAGTGCCCTCAGGGGGCAAGAGACCCAGTACTTC
CSALRGQETQYF
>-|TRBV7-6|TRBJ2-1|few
TGTGCCAGCAGCCGGGAACCCACGACGGGTGAGCAGTTCTTC
CASSREPTTGEQFF
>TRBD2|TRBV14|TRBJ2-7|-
TGTGCCAGCAGCCTTAGCGGGGGGCCGCTCTCCTACGAGCAGTACTTC
CASSLSGGPLSYEQYF
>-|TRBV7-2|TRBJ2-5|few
TGTGCCAGCAACCTAATTCGGGCGGAAGAGACCCAGTACTTC
CASNLIRAEETQYF
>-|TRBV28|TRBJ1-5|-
TGTGCCAGCAGTCCGTGGGGGGCGGGTGGTCAGCCCCAGCATTTT
CASSPWGAGGQPQHF
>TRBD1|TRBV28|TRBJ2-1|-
TGTGCCAGCAACAATAGGGGGACAGGGACTTACAATGAGCAGTTCTTC
CASNNRGTGTYNEQFF
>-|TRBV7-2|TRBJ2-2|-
TGTGCCAGCAGCTTCACCGGACAGGAGCTGTTTTTT
CASSFTGQELFF
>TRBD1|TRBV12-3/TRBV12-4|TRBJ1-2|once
TGTGCCAGCAGGGGGTCAGGGGGCGACTATGGCTACACCTTC
CASRGSGGDYGYTF
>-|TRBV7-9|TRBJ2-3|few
TGTGCCACGGAACAGGTATCGGATACGCAGTATTTT
CATEQVSDTQYF
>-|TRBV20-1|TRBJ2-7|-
TGCAGTGCTAGAGAGGGGGCTATCCACGGGCAGTACTTC
CSAREGAIHGQYF
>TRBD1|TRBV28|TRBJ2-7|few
TGTGCCAGCCTGCCCCAGGGGGCGCGCAACGAGCAGTACTTC
CASLPQGARNEQYF
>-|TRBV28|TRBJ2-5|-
TGTGCCAGCAGTCGGCGTGTATATTGGGCCCAGTACTTC
CASSRRVYWAQYF
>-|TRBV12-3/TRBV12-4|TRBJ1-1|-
TGTGCCAGCAGTTTGTGGGGGATGAACACTGAAGCTTTCTTT
CASSLWGMNTEAFF
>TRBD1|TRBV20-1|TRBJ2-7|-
TGCAGTGCTGGGAAGGACAGGGTGAGGTCCTACGAGCAGTACTTC
CSAGKDRVRSYEQYF
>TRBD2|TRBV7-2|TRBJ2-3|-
TGTGCCAGCAGCTTATTTCTAGCGGGAGCGGGTACGGATACGCAGTATTTT
CASSLFLAGAGTDTQYF
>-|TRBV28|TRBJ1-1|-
TGTGCCGGCAGCGACAGGTTTATCACTGAAGCTTTCTTT
CAGSDRFITEAFF
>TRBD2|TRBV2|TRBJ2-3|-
TGTGCCAGCAGGGCCACCGGGAGGGCCACAGATACGCAGTATTTT
CASRATGRATDTQYF
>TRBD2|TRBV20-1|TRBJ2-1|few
TGCAGTGCCGGGGGACTAGCGGAGAATGAGCAGTTCTTC
CSAGGLAENEQFF
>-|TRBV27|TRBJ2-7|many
TGTGCCAGCAGTTTAGGGACCCCCTACGAGCAGTACTTC
CASSLGTPYEQYF
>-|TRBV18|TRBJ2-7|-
TGTGCCAGCTCACCTCAACCGGGACTTAACAATGAGCAGTACTTC
CASSPQPGLNNEQYF
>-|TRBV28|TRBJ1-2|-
TGTGCCAGCACCCCTCAAACCAGGGCCAAGGGCTACACCTTC
CASTPQTRAKGYTF
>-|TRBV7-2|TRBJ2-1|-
TGTGCCAGCAGCTTTCGGGTCGGGGATGAGCAGTTCTTC
CASSFRVGDEQFF
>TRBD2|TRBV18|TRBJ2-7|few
TGTGCCAGCTCACCACCGGTGGGACTAGTTATCCACGAGCAGTACTTC
CASSPPVGLVIHEQYF
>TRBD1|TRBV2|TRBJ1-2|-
TGTGCCAGCTTTGGCGGGACAGGGTATGGCTACACCTTC
CASFGGTGYGYTF
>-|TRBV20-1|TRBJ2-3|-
TGCAGTGCTTCCTACTTCGGGAGCACAGATACGCAGTATTTT
CSASYFGSTDTQYF
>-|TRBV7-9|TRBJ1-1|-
TGTGCCAGCAGCCCTAGTACCAGGGTTAACACTGAAGCTTTCTTT
CASSPSTRVNTEAFF
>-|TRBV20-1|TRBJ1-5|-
TGCAGTGCCGATTACAGCGATCAGCCCCAGCATTTT
CSADYSDQPQHF
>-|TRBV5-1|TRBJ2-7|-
TGCGCCAGCAGCATTTCTAGCGATAGCTCCTACGAGCAGTACTTC
CASSISSDSSYEQYF
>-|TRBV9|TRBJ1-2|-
TGTGCCAGCAGCGCGGAGACGGGGGGTGGCTACACCTTC
CASSAETGGGYTF
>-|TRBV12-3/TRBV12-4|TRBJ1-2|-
TGTGCCAGCAGTTTCGGGACGGCATCTTACGGCTACACCTTC
CASSFGTASYGYTF
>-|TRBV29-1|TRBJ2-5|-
TGCAGCGGCGGGCGGGACCCCGCTGAGACCCAGTACTTC
CSGGRDPAETQYF
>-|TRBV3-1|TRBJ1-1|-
TGTGCCAGCAGCCAAGAATTCGACAGGAGGACTGAAGCTTTCTTT
CASSQEFDRRTEAFF
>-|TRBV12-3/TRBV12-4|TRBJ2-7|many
TGTGCCAGCAGCCCCGGGACTTTCGAGCAGTACTTC
CASSPGTFEQYF
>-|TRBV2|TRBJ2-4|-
TGTGCCAGCAGGGGTAGTAGATACATTCAGTACTTC
CASRGSRYIQYF
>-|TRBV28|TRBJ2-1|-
TGTGCCAGCACCCTCGGGGGACACAATGAGCAGTTCTTC
CASTLGGHNEQFF
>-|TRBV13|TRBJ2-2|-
TGTGCCAGCAGCTTAGGAAGAGGGATGACCGGGGAGCTGTTTTTT
CASSLGRGMTGELFF
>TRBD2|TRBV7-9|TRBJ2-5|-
TGTGCCAGCAGCCCACATTTAGGTCCTAGCGGGAGACCCAAGACCCAGTACTTC
CASSPHLGPSGRPKTQYF
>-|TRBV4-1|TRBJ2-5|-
TGCGCCAGCAGCCAAGATCCAGCTCAAGAGACCCAGTACTTC
CASSQDPAQETQYF
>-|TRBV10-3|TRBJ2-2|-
TGTGCCATCAGTGCAGGCCTTGGGGAGCTGTTTTTT
CAISAGLGELFF
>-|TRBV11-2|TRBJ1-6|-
TGTGCCAGCAGCTTAGTGGGCAGGAATAATTCACCCCTCCACTTT
CASSLVGRNNSPLHF
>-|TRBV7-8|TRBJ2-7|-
TGTGCCAGCAGCTTATTAGGGGGAGGGGACTTAGACTACGAGCAGTACTTC
CASSLLGGGDLDYEQYF
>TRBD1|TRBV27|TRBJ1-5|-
TGTGCCAGCAGTCCCCGGGACAGGGGCCCTACCCGCTATAGCAATCAGCCCCAGCATTTT
CASSPRDRGPTRYSNQPQHF